This is a list of T cell receptor beta chains from one sample in a study of T cell responses to AZD1222 COVID-19 vaccine. Sequenced by immunoSEQ multiplex PCR; TCRdb stores in-frame clones only, minus some. The table includes some 180,000 clones, around 90% detected once. The starting material was peripheral blood, obtained on day 0 of AZD1222 vaccination. These receptors were taken from an adult in good health. The CDR3 runs from the conserved cysteine through the conserved F or W. D genes are given only for firm matches. Where a row states a size, it is once, few, many or the class of an expanded clone; other rows omit it.

cdr3_nt cdr3_aa clone_size d_call j_call v_call
TGTGCCAGCAGCTTAGCTAGTAATCCCTACGAGCAGTACTTC CASSLASNPYEQYF NA NA TRBJ2-7 TRBV7-9
TGTGCCACCAGCAGGGACACGCTGACAGGGTCCACCATATATTTT CATSRDTLTGSTIYF NA TRBD1 TRBJ1-3 TRBV15
TGTGCCAGCTCAGGAAATGGCTACACCTTC CASSGNGYTF NA NA TRBJ1-2 TRBV28
TGTGCCAGCAGGGGAACTTACTCCTACAATGAGCAGTTCTTC CASRGTYSYNEQFF NA NA TRBJ2-1 TRBV28
TGTGCCAGCAGCGTGACTAGCGGGGGCCCAAATGAGCAGTTCTTC CASSVTSGGPNEQFF NA TRBD2 TRBJ2-1 TRBV3-1/TRBV3-2
TGTGCCAGCAGCTTCACTAGCGGGGGGCTGGATACGCAGTATTTT CASSFTSGGLDTQYF NA TRBD2 TRBJ2-3 TRBV7-3
TGTGCCAGCATTGCGAGTTCCACAGATACGCAGTATTTT CASIASSTDTQYF once NA TRBJ2-3 TRBV12-3/TRBV12-4
TGCGCCAGCAAGGCTGGGACAGGGCGGGAGCAGTACTTC CASKAGTGREQYF NA TRBD1 TRBJ2-7 TRBV5-1
TGTGCCAGTAGTATAGTACGAGCGGGAGGTCACGGGGAGCTGTTTTTT CASSIVRAGGHGELFF once TRBD2 TRBJ2-2 TRBV19
TGTGCCAGCAGCTTCGGGCCTGGTTACACTGAAGCTTTCTTT CASSFGPGYTEAFF NA NA TRBJ1-1 TRBV7-8
TGTGCCAGTAGTATAGGGGACTATGGCTACACCTTC CASSIGDYGYTF NA NA TRBJ1-2 TRBV19
TGTGCCAGCAGCCAGGCTATTAAACTAGCGGGAGACTACAATGAGCAGTTCTTC CASSQAIKLAGDYNEQFF NA TRBD2 TRBJ2-1 TRBV4-2
TGTGCCAGCAGCCAAGAGGCAGCAGGAGGGTATGAAAAACTGTTTTTT CASSQEAAGGYEKLFF NA NA TRBJ1-4 TRBV3-1/TRBV3-2
TGTGCCAGCAGCGTAGGGTCACGGCGCACGGACACTGAAGCTTTCTTT CASSVGSRRTDTEAFF NA NA TRBJ1-1 TRBV9
TGTGCCAGCAGCCCAGCTGGGACAGGGCCGAGAGACTATGGCTACACCTTC CASSPAGTGPRDYGYTF NA TRBD1 TRBJ1-2 TRBV11-2
TGTGCCAGCAGCTTACACATACAGGGGAACTATGGCTACACCTTC CASSLHIQGNYGYTF once TRBD1 TRBJ1-2 TRBV7-2
TGTGCCAGCAGCCAAGATTTCAACTCCTACAATGAGCAGTTCTTC CASSQDFNSYNEQFF few NA TRBJ2-1 TRBV14
TGTGCCAGCAGTTACGGAAACACCATATATTTT CASSYGNTIYF NA NA TRBJ1-3 TRBV6-2/TRBV6-3
TGTGCCAGCAGCGGCCAGACATCTAACTATGGCTACACCTTC CASSGQTSNYGYTF NA NA TRBJ1-2 TRBV9
TGCGCCAGCAGCTTGGCGGGACAGATGAGCACAGATACGCAGTATTTT CASSLAGQMSTDTQYF once TRBD1 TRBJ2-3 TRBV5-1
TGTGCCAGCAGCGAGCGGACTAGCGGGAGGATGGATACGCAGTATTTT CASSERTSGRMDTQYF NA TRBD2 TRBJ2-3 TRBV11-2
TGTGCCAGCAGCCCACTAGTTAGCGGGGCGAACACCGGGGAGCTGTTTTTT CASSPLVSGANTGELFF NA TRBD2 TRBJ2-2 TRBV9
TGTGCCAGCAGATACGACAGGGGGCAAGAGACCCAGTACTTC CASRYDRGQETQYF once TRBD1 TRBJ2-5 TRBV7-9
TGTGCCAGTAGTATAGATGCCGGGGGCAACTATGGCTACACCTTC CASSIDAGGNYGYTF NA NA TRBJ1-2 TRBV19
TGTGCCAGCAGCTTGGGGACAGCAGCTTCACCCCTCCACTTT CASSLGTAASPLHF NA NA TRBJ1-6 TRBV5-5
TGTGCTAGTGGTCTTAATGTGGGGGGTGCCAATGAGCAGTTCTTC CASGLNVGGANEQFF NA NA TRBJ2-1 TRBV12-5
TGCGCCAGCAGCTTGGGGGGTATACTAGCGGGGACCTCCTACGAGCAGTACTTC CASSLGGILAGTSYEQYF NA TRBD2 TRBJ2-7 TRBV5-1
TGTGCCAGCAGCCCCGGACAGGGGGGGCATGGCTACACCTTC CASSPGQGGHGYTF NA TRBD1 TRBJ1-2 TRBV3-1/TRBV3-2
TGTGCCAGCAGCTTAGGTCCCCAGATCATTCAGTACTTC CASSLGPQIIQYF NA NA TRBJ2-4 TRBV5-6
TGTGCCAGCAGTGGGGGGATGAACACTGAAGCTTTCTTT CASSGGMNTEAFF NA NA TRBJ1-1 TRBV6-4
TGTGCCAGTAGTATTTGGGAAAGCACAGATACGCAGTATTTT CASSIWESTDTQYF NA NA TRBJ2-3 TRBV19
TGTGCCAGCCGAAGGGGGGACACCGGGGAGCTGTTTTTT CASRRGDTGELFF NA NA TRBJ2-2 TRBV7-2
TGTGCCAGCAGTTTCGCAGGGGGCGCAAGTGAAAAACTGTTTTTT CASSFAGGASEKLFF NA TRBD1 TRBJ1-4 TRBV6-6
TGTGCCAGCAGCTCAAGTGGGGGGAACTACGAGCAGTACTTC CASSSSGGNYEQYF NA NA TRBJ2-7 TRBV11-1
TGTGCCAGCAGTGAAGCTACACAAGACACAGATACGCAGTATTTT CASSEATQDTDTQYF NA NA TRBJ2-3 TRBV2
TGTGCCAGCAGTCTGACAGGGAACTATGGCTACACCTTC CASSLTGNYGYTF NA TRBD1 TRBJ1-2 TRBV27
TGCGCCAGCAGCCAGGACACAGGGGGCAAAGACACCATATATTTT CASSQDTGGKDTIYF NA TRBD1 TRBJ1-3 TRBV4-3
TGTGCCAGCAGCCACCGACTAGCGGGAGGATTCTGGGAAAACATTCAGTACTTC CASSHRLAGGFWENIQYF NA TRBD2 TRBJ2-4 TRBV3-1/TRBV3-2
TGTGCCAGTAGTATACCAGGGGGGAACACTGAAGCTTTCTTT CASSIPGGNTEAFF NA TRBD1 TRBJ1-1 TRBV19
TGTGCCAGCAGCTTCCAGACTGGTATGGTGGCCGGGGAGCTGTTTTTT CASSFQTGMVAGELFF NA NA TRBJ2-2 TRBV9
TGCGCCCTCCGGACTAGCTTTAACACCGGGGAGCTGTTTTTT CALRTSFNTGELFF NA TRBD2 TRBJ2-2 TRBV23-1
TGTGCCAGCAGCCGGGACACCCTAGGGCCTTACGAGCAGTACTTC CASSRDTLGPYEQYF once NA TRBJ2-7 TRBV21-1
TGTGCCACCAGTGAGCCGGGACAGGGGGCTGGACAGCCCCAGCATTTT CATSEPGQGAGQPQHF NA TRBD1 TRBJ1-5 TRBV24-1
TGTGCCAGCAGTTACTCGATTGTGAGCCAGCATTCACCCCTCCACTTT CASSYSIVSQHSPLHF few NA TRBJ1-6 TRBV6-7
TGTGCCAGCAGTTACGTCCGGGCCGCCACTGAAGCTTTCTTT CASSYVRAATEAFF NA NA TRBJ1-1 TRBV6-2/TRBV6-3
TGTGCCAGCAGCTTAAAGAACTCGAACACTGAAGCTTTCTTT CASSLKNSNTEAFF few NA TRBJ1-1 TRBV7-3
TGTGCCAGCTCTAGTCTCCCAGGACGGTCGAAGAACACTGAAGCTTTCTTT CASSSLPGRSKNTEAFF NA NA TRBJ1-1 TRBV28
TGTGCCAGCAGGGCGGGGGCGCGGAAGCCTGGAAACACCATATATTTT CASRAGARKPGNTIYF NA NA TRBJ1-3 TRBV2
TGTGCCAGCAGCACTCAGACAGGAGCCTACGAGCAGTACTTC CASSTQTGAYEQYF NA NA TRBJ2-7 TRBV7-2